A single sample gave rise to the 7 T cell receptor beta chains below, sequenced in a study of blood T cell repertoires in COVID-19. Assay: immunoSEQ multiplex PCR; the TCRdb copy retains only in-frame clones and omits some. Among roughly 53,000 clones listed, about 88% were seen once. What was sequenced was peripheral blood. These receptors were taken from a man in his fifties or sixties with acute or convalescent COVID-19.

The V gene is TRBV19, the J gene TRBJ1-5; a possible D gene is TRBD1 (5 bases). V lost 4 bases to trimming and J lost 3 bases, with 13 bases between them. The CDR3 has 15 residues. CDR1 and CDR2 from the germline V gene are LNHDA and SQIVND (reference sequence). The CDR3 protein is CASSTNTGYNQPQHF. Written as DNA, the CDR3 is TGTGCCAGTAGTACTAATACAGGCTACAATCAGCCCCAGCATTTT. Combining the CDR3 with reference TRBV19 and TRBJ1-5 gives the whole variable domain DGGITQSPKYLFRKEGQNVTLSCEQNLNHDAMYWYRQDPGQGLRLIYYSQIVNDFQKGDIAEGYSVSREKKESFPLTVTSAQKNPTAFYLCASSTNTGYNQPQHFGDGTRLSIL.

J is TRBJ2-1 and V is TRBV5-4, with 14 bases that match TRBD2. The ends lost 4 bases at V and 8 bases at J; junction bases unmatched: 5. Germline V gene sequence: CDR1 SGHNT, CDR2 YYREEE (reference sequence). This CDR3 contains 15 residues. The CDR3 here is CASSPGTSGGHEQFF. The CDR3 coding sequence is TGTGCCAGCAGCCCCGGGACTAGCGGGGGACATGAGCAGTTCTTC.

The rearrangement joins TRBV30 to TRBJ1-2; D remains ambiguous. CDR1 GTSNPN and CDR2 SVGIG come from the germline V gene (reference sequence). This CDR3 region has 11 residues. Trimming cost V 2 bases and J 3 bases, with 4 bases left between them. Here the CDR3 DNA reads TGTGCCTGGAGTCGTGACTATGGCTACACCTTC. Protein sequence: CAWSRDYGYTF.

The chain recombines TRBV7-2 with TRBJ2-5, with D unclear. The germline V and J ends were trimmed by 0 bases and 0 bases, with 5 bases remaining between them. CDR3 length equals 14 residues. From germline, CDR1 is SGHTA and CDR2 FQGNSA. The chain's CDR3 is CASSLASYQETQYF. In DNA, the CDR3 is TGTGCCAGCAGCTTAGCGTCCTACCAAGAGACCCAGTACTTC.

The V gene is TRBV19, the J gene TRBJ1-5; no definite D call. Germline lookup yields CDR1 LNHDA and CDR2 SQIVND (reference sequence). The length of the CDR3 is 14 residues. Trimming took off 4 bases at V and 2 bases at J, with 9 bases between the two ends. The CDR3 region is CASSSYRGNQPQHF. The CDR3 coding sequence is TGTGCCAGTAGTAGTTACCGGGGCAATCAGCCCCAGCATTTT.

The chain carries TRBV5-1 and TRBJ1-4, with 8 bases lining up with TRBD1. Germline assignment: CDR1 SGHRS and CDR2 YFSETQ. The CDR3 is 14 amino acids. The junction had 0 bases not matched to a gene; V was cut back by 0 bases and J by 5 bases. CDR3 nucleotides: TGCGCCAGCAGCTTGGGGACAGGGAATGAAAAACTGTTTTTT. Its translation: CASSLGTGNEKLFF. The full variable domain, rest sourced from reference TRBV5-1 and TRBJ1-4, is KAGVTQTPRYLIKTRGQQVTLSCSPISGHRSVSWYQQTPGQGLQFLFEYFSETQRNKGNFPGRFSGRQFSNSRSEMNVSTLELGDSALYLCASSLGTGNEKLFFGSGTQLSVL.

The chain couples TRBV5-6 to TRBJ1-2, with D possibly being TRBD1 (5 bases). V was clipped by 1 base and J by 4 bases, with 11 bases between them. Per the germline V gene, CDR1 is SGHDT and CDR2 is YYEEEE. This CDR3 has 14 amino acids. The CDR3 spells CASSLTGGSYGYTF. CDR3 coding DNA: TGTGCCAGCAGCTTGACGGGGGGGAGCTATGGCTACACCTTC.